This T cell receptor beta chain was sequenced in a study of cytomegalovirus exposure and HLA in healthy donors (dated by TCRdb to 2016 to 2017). Study-level background: In an earlier analysis of under 750 of the donors, under 300 Gb of sequence data and 90 million to 120 million unique TCR beta sequences from 150 million to 200 million T cells were reported. All discovery cohort repertoires had been generated using a single sequencing platform. Of the 300 to 450 genotyped donors, approximately 81% were placed in the genetic ancestry cluster associated with self-reported Caucasian donors. In an earlier analysis of roughly 540 of the donors, high-throughput TCR beta sequencing was used to judge whether each TCR beta V gene segment behaved as functional or pseudogenic. Among some 400 genotyped donors of the cohort, an average of approximately 240,000 unique TCR beta nucleotide sequences was sequenced per donor, of which about 19% were non-productive. Along with the approximately 620-subject first cohort, a separate validation cohort of over a hundred different subjects was used. A later analysis re-examined previously published TCR beta repertoires from roughly 720 donors and added high-resolution HLA genotyping to investigate patterns of TCR occurrence. Because of strong linkage in the cohort, roughly five DR-DQ haplotypes were treated as single units for association and clustering. The study combined high-throughput TCR immunosequencing, statistical association of individual TCRs with disease status, and machine learning to predict cytomegalovirus infection status. HLA typing covered class I and class II loci at four-digit resolution. The study used immunosequencing to profile the T cell repertoires of hundreds of subjects and linked those repertoires to cytomegalovirus serostatus. Roughly 300 gigabases of sequencing data and 80 million or so unique TCR sequences were included in an early release covering roughly 600 HLA-typed donors. Genome-wide SNP genotypes for about 60% of the roughly 670 donors were used in a later genetic analysis, which treated that subset as a discovery cohort. The study aimed to test whether signatures of past pathogen exposure could be identified by cataloging public T cell receptors. Typing coverage differed by locus: A, B, C, DRB1 and DQB1 were typed in roughly 620-630 donors, DQA1 in approximately 520, DPA1 in some 600, and DPB1 in 472. Rather than using new phenotypic data, the later analysis identified candidate immune exposures from TCR beta sequences and from how often those sequences occurred across donors. Donor age, sex, ethnicity and CMV serostatus were compiled alongside the repertoire data. Broad study findings and their caveats: Across donors, most TCR sequences were observed very rarely, whereas some public TCRs were present in many individuals. A later analysis associated 15,000 to 20,000 TCR beta sequences with specific HLA alleles at a false discovery rate of 0.05. In a later genetic analysis, fewer N-insertions in productive TCRs were reported among donors in an Asian-associated ancestry cluster than the 666-donor mean. Cytomegalovirus status was reported to be diagnosed by the classifier with high specificity and sensitivity in both the original and validation cohorts. Because counts were too low, roughly 16 rarely observed V segments, including chromosome 9 orphons, were excluded from the earlier analysis of fewer than 650 of the donors. Strong co-occurrence of HLA alleles, especially DR and DQ, made assigning TCR associations to individual alleles difficult. The authors suggested that the approach could potentially be generalized to other disease states and immunological phenotypes. A group of highly shared sequence variants was considered likely to be a technical artifact of the sequencing pipeline. The presence/absence analyses assumed that sequencing depth was roughly uniform across donors, and that assumption may not be true. For the cohort, immune exposure information was limited to CMV serostatus. Because HLA typing was unavailable for some donors at each locus, only the typed subset was used in association tests. According to a later analysis, parvovirus B19, influenza, CMV and Epstein-Barr virus appeared linked to several top co-occurrence clusters. In a later analysis, HLA-associated TCR beta chains showed more clonal expansion and lower generation probabilities than non-associated chains that were equally common. In a later analysis, the rate of TCR association differed among HLA loci, with DRB1 alleles having the most associated TCRs and HLA-C alleles having the fewest. The 87-base-pair reads could not distinguish some IMGT-functional V segments, including TRBV6-2 and TRBV6-3, so those segments were excluded. The cohort was sequenced for TCR beta chains only, and without alpha or paired-chain data the features that could be detected were limited. Correlated functional status among segregating V segments might reflect linkage disequilibrium, but an unknown experimental factor could not be ruled out. A total of 150 to 200 TCR beta chains were listed by the study as associated with cytomegalovirus. A few of the identified cytomegalovirus-associated TCR beta chains were confirmed in vitro to be specific for cytomegalovirus antigens. In an earlier analysis of more than 500 of the donors, most TCR beta V segments appeared in productive rearrangements about 87% or about 30% of the time, broadly matching IMGT annotations. Most CMV-associated TCR beta chains appeared to be HLA-restricted in a later analysis, and the HLA associations seemed to be driven largely by CMV exposure. A further reported finding was that TCR beta sequences accurately predicted the HLA-A and HLA-B alleles for most subjects in the first cohort. In a later genetic analysis, a missense DCLRE1C variant was associated with V-gene and J-gene trimming of TCR beta chains, and the association was replicated in an independent cohort.

Libraries came from the immunoSEQ multiplex PCR assay. For the multiplex PCR, a mixture combining 60 forward primers for TCR Vbeta segments and 13 reverse primers for TCR Jbeta segments was used. Amplification of the CDR3 region of rearranged TCR beta genes was performed with a multiplex PCR assay on genomic DNA. On the Illumina HiSeq System, the amplified TCR beta libraries were sequenced as 87-base-pair reads. Concerning the study's data processing: Across the roughly 700 repertoires, a later analysis counted tens of millions of unique TCR beta chains, some 11 million of which were shared by at least two donors. To remove PCR and sequencing errors, raw reads were error-corrected and collapsed into unique sequences using a nearest-neighbor algorithm that merged closely related sequences. To assign V, D and J gene segments, CDR3 sequences were aligned to IMGT reference sequences. For a sequence to be retained, a match of at least six nucleotides to both a V gene segment and a J gene segment was required. A rearrangement counted as productive if the CDR3 had no stop codons and remained in frame with V and J, and every other rearrangement counted as non-productive. Following IMGT convention, CDR3 was defined as the stretch from the second conserved V-encoded cysteine up to the conserved J-encoded phenylalanine. Sequences without an unambiguous match to a single V gene segment were excluded from the earlier analysis of about 640 of the donors. An earlier analysis of a few hundred of the donors called V segments functional above 56.7% productive rearrangements and segregating when the between-donor standard deviation exceeded 5%. A statistical classification framework was developed to diagnose cytomegalovirus status using the catalog of TCR beta chain sequences. In a later analysis, TCR nucleotide sequences were compared against IMGT/GENE-DB human TR gene sequences so that V and J genes could be assigned. Using the TCRdist pipeline, a later analysis assigned CDR3 sequences along with most-parsimonious VDJ recombination scenarios. A later analysis defined each TCR beta chain by its CDR3 amino acid sequence plus V-gene family, and excluded reads lacking a unique V-gene family. In a later analysis, a few hundred highly shared, low-generation-probability nucleotide sequences were removed to address suspected cross-contamination and a sequencing artifact. For each public chain, a later analysis derived a clonal expansion index from normalized ranks of inferred template counts within each repertoire. Generation probabilities in a later analysis came from a VDJ recombination model fitted to out-of-frame rearrangements, and those results were checked against IGoR. In a later analysis, TCR-TCR, TCR-HLA and TCR-CMV co-occurrence was scored with hypergeometric tests, and a repertoire-size bias correction was applied to TCR pairs. A later analysis estimated false discovery rates by permuting HLA or CMV assignments 20 times. In a later analysis, co-occurring TCRs were grouped with DBSCAN, and TCRdist sequence similarity was added when clustering was performed within HLA-allele-positive subsets. Repertoires with fewer than 30,000 or more than 120,000 public chains were left out of co-occurrence clustering, as were five repertoires with anomalous nucleotide sharing. In its TCRdb copy, this immuneACCESS table keeps in-frame sequences only and misses some clones. Where compared with another copy, unresolved V genes explain less than half of these, and the others have no known cause. V, J and clone size are those of that table, while D and trimming were read from the DNA. Present in this sample are over 150,000 clones, under 90% of which were seen just once. The top ten clones comprise 4% to 6% of the sample.

Via the germline V gene, CDR1 is SGHTA and CDR2 FQGNSA. The CDR3 measures 11 amino acids from cysteine to phenylalanine. Of the read, only the CDR3 DNA is kept; its 33 bases are in frame from base 1. Compared with germline, V lacks 5 bases and J lacks 16 bases; bases without a gene match: 4. Notes on this clone: This receptor's antigen is unknown. The input lacks base qualities; no much larger clone sits a single base away.

In total, 600 or so healthy bone marrow donors made up the cohort. All cohort members were sampled while nominally healthy, although unrecorded immune exposures were likely present. The donor was CMV seronegative and was included in the group of 352 seronegative cohort members. Every donor gave a peripheral blood sample, and the peripheral blood mononuclear cells from that sample were used for TCR beta sequencing. Genomic DNA extraction from the blood cell samples was performed with the Qiagen DNeasy Blood Extraction Kit. Sequencing was done on a sample of PBMCs. In this chain, TRBV7-2 is recombined with TRBJ1-3; TRBD1 fits 11 bases in the junction. The clonotype comes from a man aged 18 to 30 in good health and CMV-seronegative. The DNA sequence follows: TGTGCCAGCAGCATGGGACAGGGGGAGTATTTT. It codes for CASSMGQGEYF.